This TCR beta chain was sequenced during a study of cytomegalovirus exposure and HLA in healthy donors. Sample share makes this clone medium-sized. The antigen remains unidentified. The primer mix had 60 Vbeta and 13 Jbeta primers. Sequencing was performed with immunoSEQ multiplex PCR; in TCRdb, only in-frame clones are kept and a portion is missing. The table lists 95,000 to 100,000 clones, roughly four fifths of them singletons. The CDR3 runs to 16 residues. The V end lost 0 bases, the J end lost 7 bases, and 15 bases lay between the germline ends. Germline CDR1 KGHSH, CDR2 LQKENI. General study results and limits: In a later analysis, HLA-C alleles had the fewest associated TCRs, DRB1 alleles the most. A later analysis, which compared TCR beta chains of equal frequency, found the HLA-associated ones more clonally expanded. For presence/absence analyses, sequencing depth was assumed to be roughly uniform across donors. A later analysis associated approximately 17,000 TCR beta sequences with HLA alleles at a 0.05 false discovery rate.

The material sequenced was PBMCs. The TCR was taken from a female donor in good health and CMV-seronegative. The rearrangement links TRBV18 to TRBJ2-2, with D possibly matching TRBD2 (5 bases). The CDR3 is CASSPPISGSGGELFF. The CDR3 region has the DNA TGTGCCAGCTCACCACCCATAAGTGGGAGTGGCGGGGAGCTGTTTTTT. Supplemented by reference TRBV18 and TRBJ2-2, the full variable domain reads NAGVMQNPRHLVRRRGQEARLRCSPMKGHSHVYWYRQLPEEGLKFMVYLQKENIIDESGMPKERFSAEFPKEGPSILRIQQVVRGDSAAYFCASSPPISGSGGELFFGEGSRLTVL.